This T cell receptor beta chain was identified in a study of T cell repertoires in cytomegalovirus infection. Study-level background: Public signatures in TCR beta pointed to CMV infection and matching HLA type.

This CDR3 spans 15 amino acids. J gave up 3 bases and V 7 bases, and 8 bases lay outside the gene matches. Study conclusions and caveats: HLA-C-restricted, CMV-specific TCR beta clonotypes were dominant ex vivo.

This clonotype has ten or more counts. Antigen specificity is unknown. MiXCR was run by TCRdb on the reads, yielding one entry per CDR3 protein. Of around 94,000 distinct CDR3 sequences in the sample, approximately 15% were seen once. The receptor comes from a human donor in good health (CMV status not recorded). Some clones in this sample may be carry-over from other donors' samples. Material for sequencing was PBMCs. The rearrangement links TRBV12-3 or TRBV12-4 to TRBJ1-1; TRBD1 matches 10 bases. The CDR3 region is CASNFGTGAHTEAFF. The CDR3 nucleotides are TGTGCCAGCAACTTCGGGACAGGGGCACACACTGAAGCTTTCTTT.